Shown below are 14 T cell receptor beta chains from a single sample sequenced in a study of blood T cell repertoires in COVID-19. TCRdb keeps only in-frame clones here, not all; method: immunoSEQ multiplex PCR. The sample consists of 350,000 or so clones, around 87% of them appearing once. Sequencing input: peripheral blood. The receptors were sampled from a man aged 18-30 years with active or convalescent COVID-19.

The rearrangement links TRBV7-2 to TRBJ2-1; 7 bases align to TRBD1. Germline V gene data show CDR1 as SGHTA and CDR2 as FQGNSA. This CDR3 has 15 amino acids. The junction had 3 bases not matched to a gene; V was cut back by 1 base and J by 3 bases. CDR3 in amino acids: CASSLGQGFYNEQFF. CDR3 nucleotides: TGTGCCAGCAGCTTAGGACAGGGATTCTACAATGAGCAGTTCTTC.

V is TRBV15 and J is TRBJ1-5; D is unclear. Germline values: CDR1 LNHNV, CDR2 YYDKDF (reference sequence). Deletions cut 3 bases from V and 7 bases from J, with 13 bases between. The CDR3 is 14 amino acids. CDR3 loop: CATSSQRATQPQHF. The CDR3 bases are TGTGCCACCAGCAGTCAGAGGGCGACGCAGCCCCAGCATTTT.

CDR3 coding DNA: TGTGCCAGCAGCTTAGGGGGGACAACCTTCTACGAGCAGTACTTC. Translating gives CASSLGGTTFYEQYF. The rearrangement uses TRBV7-2 and TRBJ2-7, with D tentatively TRBD1 (6 bases). CDR3 length: 15 residues. Germline CDR1 is SGHTA and CDR2 is FQGNSA. The ends were cut back, 1 base at V and 3 bases at J, with 13 bases in the middle.

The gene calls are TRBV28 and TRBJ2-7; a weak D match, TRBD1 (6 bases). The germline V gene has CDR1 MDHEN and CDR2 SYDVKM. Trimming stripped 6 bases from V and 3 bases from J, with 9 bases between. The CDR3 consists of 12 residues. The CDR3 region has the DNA TGTGCCAGCAGGACAGGAAACTACGAGCAGTACTTC. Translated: CASRTGNYEQYF.

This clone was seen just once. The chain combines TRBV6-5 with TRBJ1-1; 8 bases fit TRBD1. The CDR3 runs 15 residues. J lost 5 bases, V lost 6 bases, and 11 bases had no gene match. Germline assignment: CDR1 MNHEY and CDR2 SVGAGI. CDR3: CASRPPQGAWTEAFF. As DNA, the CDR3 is TGTGCCAGCAGGCCGCCCCAGGGGGCATGGACTGAAGCTTTCTTT.

DNA for the CDR3: TGTGCCAGCAGTTTGACTGGTCGGGACACTGAAGCTTTCTTT. This gives the protein CASSLTGRDTEAFF. The gene calls are TRBV28 and TRBJ1-1; D unclear. CDR3 length: 14 amino acids. Trimming shortened V by 3 bases and J by 3 bases, and 11 bases separated the two germline ends. Germline CDR1 and CDR2: MDHEN and SYDVKM.

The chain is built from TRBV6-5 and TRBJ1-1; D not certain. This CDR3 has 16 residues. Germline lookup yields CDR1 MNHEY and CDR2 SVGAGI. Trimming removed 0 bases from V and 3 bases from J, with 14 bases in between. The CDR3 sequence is CASSYSRASGHTEAFF. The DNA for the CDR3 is TGTGCCAGCAGTTACTCACGTGCATCTGGGCACACTGAAGCTTTCTTT.

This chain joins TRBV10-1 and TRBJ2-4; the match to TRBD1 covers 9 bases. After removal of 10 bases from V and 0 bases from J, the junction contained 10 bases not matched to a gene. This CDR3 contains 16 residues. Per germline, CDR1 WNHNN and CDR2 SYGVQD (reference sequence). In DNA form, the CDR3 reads TGCGCCAACCCAACCCGGGACAGGGTAGCCAAAAACATTCAGTACTTC. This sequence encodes CANPTRDRVAKNIQYF.

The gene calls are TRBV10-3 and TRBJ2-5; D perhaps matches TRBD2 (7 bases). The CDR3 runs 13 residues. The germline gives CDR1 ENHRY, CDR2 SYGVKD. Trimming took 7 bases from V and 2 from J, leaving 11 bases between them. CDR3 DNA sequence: TGTGCCATCAATAAGGGGGGGCAAGAGACCCAGTACTTC. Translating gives CAINKGGQETQYF.

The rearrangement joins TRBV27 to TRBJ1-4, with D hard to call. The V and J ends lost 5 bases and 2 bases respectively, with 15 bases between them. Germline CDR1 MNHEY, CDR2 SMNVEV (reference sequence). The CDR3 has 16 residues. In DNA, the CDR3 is TGTGCCAGCAGTCTTAGCCGGACTGGGACTAATGAAAAACTGTTTTTT. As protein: CASSLSRTGTNEKLFF.

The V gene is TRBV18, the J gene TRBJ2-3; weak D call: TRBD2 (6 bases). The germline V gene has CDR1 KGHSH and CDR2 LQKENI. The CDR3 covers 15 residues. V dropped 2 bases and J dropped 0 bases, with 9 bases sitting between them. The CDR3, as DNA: TGTGCCAGCTCACCATGGGGGACTAGCACAGATACGCAGTATTTT. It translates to CASSPWGTSTDTQYF. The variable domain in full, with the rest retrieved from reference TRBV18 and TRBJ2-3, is NAGVMQNPRHLVRRRGQEARLRCSPMKGHSHVYWYRQLPEEGLKFMVYLQKENIIDESGMPKERFSAEFPKEGPSILRIQQVVRGDSAAYFCASSPWGTSTDTQYFGPGTRLTVL.

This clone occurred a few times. CDR3 in DNA: TGTGCCAGCAGCTTACTGGTGGGAGGGCCCAACAATGAGCAGTTCTTC. Amino acids: CASSLLVGGPNNEQFF. The chain combines TRBV7-3 with TRBJ2-1; TRBD2 matches at 7 bases. This CDR3 is 16 amino acids long. Germline V lookup: CDR1 SGHTA, CDR2 FQGTGA. The junction had 9 bases not matched to a gene; V was cut back by 2 bases and J by 5 bases.

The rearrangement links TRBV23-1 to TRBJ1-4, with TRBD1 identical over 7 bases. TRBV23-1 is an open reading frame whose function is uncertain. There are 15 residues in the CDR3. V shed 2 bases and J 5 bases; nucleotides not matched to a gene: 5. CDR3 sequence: CASSQVQGTNEKLFF. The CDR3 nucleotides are TGCGCCAGCAGTCAAGTACAGGGGACGAATGAAAAACTGTTTTTT.

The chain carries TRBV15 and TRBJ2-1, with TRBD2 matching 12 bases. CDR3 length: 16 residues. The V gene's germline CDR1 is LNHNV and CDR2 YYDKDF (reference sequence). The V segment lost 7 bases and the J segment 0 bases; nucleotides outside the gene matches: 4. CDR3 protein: CATTWTSGASYNEQFF. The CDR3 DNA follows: TGTGCCACCACTTGGACTAGCGGGGCCTCCTACAATGAGCAGTTCTTC.